This TCR beta chain was sequenced in a study of OX40 agonist ivuxolimab in advanced cancers. General study results and limits: Nonresponders included some who also had low normalized T-cell clonal expansion.

CDR3 length: 12 residues. CDR1 is SGHNT and CDR2 is YENEEA in the germline V gene. The V gene lost 5 bases and the J gene lost 7 bases, with 8 bases spanning the gap. Profiling relied on immunoSEQ multiplex PCR, and the TCRdb table lists in-frame clones only, not all of them. The data contain 20,000 to 30,000 clones, approximately 88% of them singletons. As regards this clone: Its antigen is unknown.

This receptor was obtained from an adult with an advanced solid tumor such as melanoma, head and neck, liver or kidney cancer. The material was CD4+ or CD8+ T cells sorted from blood, obtained in a trial of the OX40 agonist ivuxolimab. V and J are TRBV11-3 and TRBJ2-2; D not resolved. The CDR3 here is CASSPTRGELFF. DNA for the CDR3: TGTGCCAGCAGCCCAACTCGCGGGGAGCTGTTTTTT.